One sample yielded the 11 T cell receptor beta chains listed below, sequenced in a study of CD8+CD57+ T cells in acquired aplastic anemia. Patients picked for sequencing had shown CD8+CD57+ cell expansion detected by flow cytometry. The use of genomic DNA as template underpinned the TCR beta VDJ and CDR3 profiling. MiXCR, applied by TCRdb to the reads, yields one record per CDR3 protein. The sample holds around 150,000 distinct CDR3 sequences; roughly 50% are singletons and the top ten take 25% to 40%. Sequenced input: sorted CD4+, CD8+, or CD8+CD57+ T cells (not recorded which) from PBMCs. Receptors originate from a human donor with aplastic anemia.

V and J are TRBV9 and TRBJ1-6; 9 nucleotides match TRBD1. V was clipped by 7 bases and J by 8 bases; unmatched bases: 4. The CDR3 length is 13 residues. The germline gives CDR1 SGDLS, CDR2 YYNGEE. The chain's CDR3 is CASGGQGDSPLHF. Here the CDR3 DNA reads TGTGCCAGCGGGGGACAGGGCGATTCACCCCTCCACTTT.

This clonotype was observed at least ten times. The J gene is TRBJ2-2, the V gene TRBV12-3 or TRBV12-4, with a tentative D call TRBD2 (6 bases). The CDR3 is 11 amino acids. The V end lost 11 bases, the J end lost 5 bases, and 9 bases lay between the germline ends. The CDR3 DNA sequence: TGTGCCGCGGGAAGGACCGGGGAGCTGTTTTTT. Its translation: CAAGRTGELFF.

This clonotype was detected ten times or more. This rearrangement joins TRBV27 to TRBJ1-1, with D tentatively TRBD1 (6 bases). V was cut by 4 bases and J by 13 bases, with 16 bases left in between. CDR1 is MNHEY and CDR2 is SMNVEV in the germline V gene (reference sequence). This CDR3 spans 12 amino acids. This chain's CDR3 is CASSYLQGELFF. The CDR3 region has the DNA TGTGCCAGCAGTTACTTACAGGGAGAGCTTTTCTTT.

Notes on this clonotype: A read error may be the cause here, since a much bigger clone is one base away. J is TRBJ1-1 and V is TRBV5-1; D is possibly TRBD1 (5 bases). CDR3 length equals 14 residues. V lost 1 base, J lost 5 bases, and 12 bases lay in between. Germline V gene sequence: CDR1 SGHRS, CDR2 YFSETQ. CDR3 amino acids: CASSLLGGKTEAFF. CDR3 sequence (DNA): TGCGCCAGCAGCTTGCTCGGGGGGAAGACTGAAGCTTTCTTT. Full variable domain (missing parts from reference TRBV5-1 and TRBJ1-1): KAGVTQTPRYLIKTRGQQVTLSCSPISGHRSVSWYQQTPGQGLQFLFEYFSETQRNKGNFPGRFSGRQFSNSRSEMNVSTLELGDSALYLCASSLLGGKTEAFFGQGTRLTVV.

This rearrangement joins TRBV30 to TRBJ2-3, with 8 bases fitting TRBD2. This CDR3 spans 16 amino acids. With 2 bases clipped from V and 0 bases from J, the junction kept 7 bases outside the gene matches. Germline values: CDR1 GTSNPN, CDR2 SVGIG (reference sequence). Here the CDR3 DNA reads TGTGCCTGGAGTAGGGGGGCGGGAGGTAGCACAGATACGCAGTATTTT. Its protein product is CAWSRGAGGSTDTQYF. The variable domain in full, completed from reference TRBV30 and TRBJ2-3, reads SQTIHQWPATLVQPVGSPLSLECTVEGTSNPNLYWYRQAAGRGLQLLFYSVGIGQISSEVPQNLSASRPQDRQFILSSKKLLLSDSGFYLCAWSRGAGGSTDTQYFGPGTRLTVL.

With respect to this clonotype: The germline gene is not matched at one end of the junction; a read error may be the cause. The V gene is TRBV5-4, the J gene TRBJ2-1; no clear D. The CDR3 sequence is 14 residues long. The germline CDR1 and CDR2 sequences are SGHNT and YYREEE (reference sequence). The CDR3 sequence is CASSLEWRGNEQFF. DNA for the CDR3: TGCGCCAGCAGCTTGGAGTGGCGCGGCAATGAGCAGTTCTTC.

J is TRBJ2-7 and V is TRBV6-1; D call uncertain. CDR3 length equals 12 residues. Germline CDR1 MNHNS, CDR2 SASEGT. V was clipped by 5 bases and J by 5 bases, with 10 bases between them. The CDR3 spells CASSRVGNEQYF. CDR3 coding DNA: TGTGCCAGCAGTCGAGTGGGGAACGAGCAGTACTTC.

The chain is built from TRBV5-4 and TRBJ2-3; the match to TRBD2 covers 11 bases. V lost 2 bases and J lost 6; bases outside the gene matches: 5. This CDR3 has 15 amino acids. The germline CDR1 and CDR2 sequences are SGHNT and YYREEE (reference sequence). Here the CDR3 DNA reads TGTGCCAGCAGCTTCGGAGGACTAGCGGGCGATACGCAGTATTTT. Amino acids: CASSFGGLAGDTQYF.

The V call is TRBV10-1, the J call TRBJ2-7; TRBD2 aligns across 7 bases. The CDR3 has 13 residues. V shed 4 bases and J 4 bases; nucleotides not matched to a gene: 4. The germline V gene has CDR1 WNHNN and CDR2 SYGVQD (reference sequence). CDR3 nucleotides: TGCGCCAGCAGTGTCGGACTAGGGTACGAGCAGTACTTC. Translated, it gives CASSVGLGYEQYF.

This chain uses TRBV29-1 with TRBJ1-2; D gene uncertain. Deletions cut 3 bases from V and 4 bases from J, with 3 bases between. The germline gives CDR1 SQVTM, CDR2 ANQGSEA. The CDR3 contains 10 residues. The CDR3 region has the DNA TGCAGCGTTGACAGCTATGGCTACACCTTC. Amino acids: CSVDSYGYTF.

This clonotype has just a few counts. The rearrangement links TRBV20-1 to TRBJ2-3; 10 bases line up with TRBD2. CDR3 length: 15 residues. V lost 5 bases and J lost 0; bases outside the gene matches: 5. CDR1 is DFQATT and CDR2 is SNEGSKA in the germline V gene (reference sequence). The CDR3, as DNA: TGCAGTGCTGAGAGGACTAGCGGAAGCACAGATACGCAGTATTTT. The encoded protein is CSAERTSGSTDTQYF.